This entry lists 21 T cell receptor beta chains sequenced from one sample in a study of T cell repertoires in cytomegalovirus infection. Using its own MiXCR run on the reads, TCRdb lists one record per CDR3 protein. The sample includes 480,000 or so distinct CDR3 sequences, about 11% seen only once; the top ten take roughly a tenth. The sequencing input was PBMCs. The origin of the receptors is a human donor in good health (CMV status not recorded). Some clones in this sample may be carry-over from other donors' samples.

This clonotype showed up many times. The rearrangement links TRBV6-5 to TRBJ2-1; D may be TRBD2 (6 bases). Trimming took off 6 bases at V and 7 bases at J, with 25 bases between the two ends. The CDR3 has 17 amino acids. CDR1 MNHEY and CDR2 SVGAGI come from the germline V gene. In DNA, the CDR3 is TGTGCCAGCAGGGGCGCGGACTTCCAAACTGGGGGGAATGAGCAGTTCTTC. It encodes CASRGADFQTGGNEQFF.

This clonotype was seen many times. V usage is TRBV7-6 and J usage is TRBJ2-3; weak D call: TRBD2 (12 bases). The V gene's germline CDR1 is SGHVS and CDR2 FNYEAQ. This CDR3 has 18 residues. V lost 3 bases to trimming and J lost 3 bases, with 22 bases between them. CDR3 in amino acids: CASSFGLAGQGGTDTQYF. The CDR3 region has the DNA TGTGCCAGCAGCTTCGGACTAGCGGGACAGGGGGGGACAGATACGCAGTATTTT.

In its sample, this clonotype was seen many times. This chain uses TRBV6-6 with TRBJ2-7, with TRBD1 matching 11 bases. V gave up 6 bases and J gave up 1 base; unmatched junction bases: 2. Germline V gene lookup returns CDR1 MNHNY and CDR2 SVGAGI (reference sequence). The CDR3 is 14 residues long. The CDR3 DNA reads TGTGCCAGCAGGGGGACAGGGGGATCCTACGAGCAGTACTTC. Encoded protein: CASRGTGGSYEQYF.

This clonotype occurred many times. The CDR3 sequence: CASSLAGTAYLSEKLFF. CDR3 DNA sequence: TGTGCCAGCAGCTTGGCCGGGACAGCCTACTTAAGTGAAAAACTGTTTTTT. This sequence joins TRBV7-8 and TRBJ1-4; 7 bases are shared with TRBD1. This CDR3 has 17 amino acids. Germline CDR1 SGHVS, CDR2 FQNEAQ. Losses at the gene ends were 3 bases for V and 7 bases for J; bases not matched to a gene: 14.

This clonotype was observed at least ten times. The chain uses TRBV7-3 and TRBJ2-5, with D tentatively TRBD2 (7 bases). Germline V gene data show CDR1 as SGHTA and CDR2 as FQGTGA. This CDR3 is 16 amino acids long. The V gene lost 4 bases and the J gene lost 3 bases, with 18 bases spanning the gap. Written as DNA, the CDR3 is TGTGCCAGCAGCTCGGGGCGGGGGCTAACTAAAGAGACCCAGTACTTC. It codes for CASSSGRGLTKETQYF. The full variable domain, its missing parts supplied by reference TRBV7-3 and TRBJ2-5, is GAGVSQTPSNKVTEKGKYVELRCDPISGHTALYWYRQSLGQGPEFLIYFQGTGAADDSGLPNDRFFAVRPEGSVSTLKIQRTERGDSAVYLCASSSGRGLTKETQYFGPGTRLLVL.

This clonotype was seen at least ten times. The chain couples TRBV7-2 to TRBJ2-1; D call uncertain. The germline V and J ends were trimmed by 3 bases and 8 bases, with 11 bases remaining between them. The CDR3 loop spans 13 amino acids. Per germline, CDR1 SGHTA and CDR2 FQGNSA. The CDR3 reads CASSFSTGDEQFF. The CDR3 DNA reads TGTGCCAGCAGCTTTTCGACTGGAGATGAGCAGTTCTTC. Based on the CDR3 plus reference TRBV7-2 and TRBJ2-1, the full variable domain is GAGVSQSPSNKVTEKGKDVELRCDPISGHTALYWYRQSLGQGLEFLIYFQGNSAPDKSGLPSDRFSAERTGGSVSTLTIQRTQQEDSAVYLCASSFSTGDEQFFGPGTRLTVL.

The V gene is TRBV12-3 or TRBV12-4, the J gene TRBJ2-3; no firm D call. The V and J ends lost 5 bases and 5 bases respectively, with 26 bases between them. This CDR3 region has 18 residues. The CDR3 DNA sequence: TGTGCCAGCAGTCCGGAACCTTATAACCGGGCCAGGATAGATACGCAGTATTTT. Protein sequence: CASSPEPYNRARIDTQYF.

This clonotype was counted many times. The chain couples TRBV20-1 to TRBJ1-1; D ambiguous. Germline-derived CDR1 and CDR2 are DFQATT and SNEGSKA (reference sequence). The CDR3 contains 12 residues. The ends were cut back, 5 bases at V and 4 bases at J, with 11 bases in the middle. This CDR3 is CSAEGSLTEAFF. DNA of the CDR3: TGCAGTGCTGAGGGATCTCTCACTGAAGCTTTCTTT.

The chain couples TRBV18 to TRBJ2-3; D tentatively reads TRBD1 or TRBD2 (5 bases each). V lost 3 bases and J 2 bases, leaving 6 bases between the germline ends. This CDR3 comprises 13 residues. The germline CDR1 and CDR2 sequences are KGHSH and LQKENI. The CDR3 coding sequence is TGTGCCAGCTCACCGGGGGTCACAGATACGCAGTATTTT. Translated: CASSPGVTDTQYF.

This clonotype was seen ten or more times. This rearrangement joins TRBV6-2 or TRBV6-3 to TRBJ2-1; no reliable D call. V lost 6 bases and J lost 8, with 26 bases in between. Germline V gene sequence: CDR1 MNHEY, CDR2 SVGEGT. The CDR3 sequence is 17 residues long. In DNA, the CDR3 is TGTGCCAGCAGCCCACCGCCCCATTTACTCGGTAGGGATGAGCAGTTCTTC. Amino acids: CASSPPPHLLGRDEQFF.

This clonotype was counted only a few times. The V gene is TRBV4-1, the J gene TRBJ2-2, with 9 positions matching TRBD1. J was trimmed by 7 bases and V by 1 base; bases with no gene match: 10. CDR3 length equals 17 residues. Germline CDR1 reads MGHRA; CDR2 reads YSYEKL. CDR3 sequence: CASSQALDRGGVGELFF. As DNA, the CDR3 is TGCGCCAGCAGCCAAGCCCTGGACAGGGGAGGGGTCGGGGAGCTGTTTTTT.

As to this clonotype: This may come from a read error, since a much larger clone is one base off. V usage is TRBV15 and J usage is TRBJ2-7; TRBD1 matches 8 bases. The germline CDR1 and CDR2 sequences are LNHNV and YYDKDF (reference sequence). This CDR3 region has 13 residues. V dropped 8 bases and J dropped 6; count of bases not matched to a gene: 9. The chain's CDR3 is CATGSQGASEQYF. CDR3 in DNA: TGTGCCACCGGCTCCCAGGGGGCGTCCGAGCAGTACTTC.

The chain has TRBV11-2 and TRBJ2-1; D is ambiguous. Germline V gives CDR1 SGHAT, CDR2 FQNNGV. V was shortened by 7 bases and J by 1 base, with 17 bases between the two germline ends. The CDR3 has 16 amino acids. CDR3 sequence reads: CASNSFVGKSYNEQFF. In DNA form, the CDR3 reads TGTGCCAGCAACAGTTTCGTGGGCAAGTCCTACAATGAGCAGTTCTTC.

V usage is TRBV28 and J usage is TRBJ1-1; 8 nucleotides align to TRBD1. Germline-derived CDR1 and CDR2 are MDHEN and SYDVKM. CDR3 length: 16 residues. With V trimmed by 7 bases and J by 1 base, 11 bases remained unmatched. The chain's CDR3 is CASTSTSGTGNTEAFF. In DNA, the CDR3 is TGTGCCAGCACCTCTACCTCCGGGACAGGGAACACTGAAGCTTTCTTT.

This clonotype occurred many times. This chain joins TRBV10-3 and TRBJ2-1; 15 bases line up with TRBD2. The CDR3 runs to 16 residues. Germline assignment: CDR1 ENHRY and CDR2 SYGVKD. V was pared by 10 bases and J by 6 bases, with 10 bases of the junction left unmatched. As DNA, the CDR3 is TGTGCCACCCAGGGGCGGACTAGCGGGGGGGCCAATGAGCAGTTCTTC. Translated: CATQGRTSGGANEQFF.

This clonotype was observed many times. The chain employs TRBV5-6 and TRBJ2-7, with D maybe TRBD2 (5 bases). This CDR3 spans 17 amino acids. Germline-derived CDR1 and CDR2 are SGHDT and YYEEEE. The V gene lost 0 bases and the J gene lost 0 bases, with 16 bases spanning the gap. The CDR3 protein is CASSLGEREMSSYEQYF. In nucleotides, the CDR3 is TGTGCCAGCAGCTTGGGGGAGCGAGAAATGAGCTCCTACGAGCAGTACTTC.

This clonotype was picked up many times. This chain joins TRBV12-3 or TRBV12-4 and TRBJ2-3; D is possibly TRBD2 (7 bases). The CDR3 sequence is 16 residues long. V dropped 4 bases and J dropped 6 bases, with 20 bases sitting between them. This CDR3 reads CASSWAGGASRDTQYF. CDR3 DNA: TGTGCCAGCAGTTGGGCTGGGGGGGCGTCCAGGGATACGCAGTATTTT.

The chain employs TRBV2 and TRBJ2-5; a possible D gene is TRBD2 (6 bases). V was cut by 3 bases and J by 5 bases, with 13 bases left in between. There are 14 residues in the CDR3. CDR1 and CDR2 from the germline V gene are SNHLY and FYNNEI. The CDR3 region is CASSERRAGETQYF. CDR3 DNA sequence: TGTGCCAGCAGTGAGCGCAGGGCGGGGGAGACCCAGTACTTC.

This clonotype turned up a few times. The rearrangement links TRBV28 to TRBJ1-6; maybe TRBD1 (6 bases). CDR1 is MDHEN and CDR2 is SYDVKM in the germline V gene. The V gene lost 0 bases and the J gene lost 10 bases, with 13 bases spanning the gap. This CDR3 is 15 amino acids long. The CDR3 spells CASSLWARGASPLHF. The DNA for the CDR3 is TGTGCCAGCAGTTTATGGGCCCGGGGGGCGTCACCCCTCCACTTT.

This clonotype has at least ten counts. The chain has TRBV7-2 and TRBJ2-1; the D call may be TRBD1 or TRBD2 (5 bases each). In germline, CDR1 is SGHTA, CDR2 FQGNSA. V was pared by 3 bases and J by 5 bases, with 14 bases between. This CDR3 spans 15 amino acids. The CDR3 sequence is CASSFRWGTNNEQFF. The CDR3, as DNA: TGTGCCAGCAGCTTCCGGTGGGGGACGAACAATGAGCAGTTCTTC.

This clonotype was recorded at least ten times. The chain is built from TRBV7-2 and TRBJ1-1, with D maybe TRBD1 (5 bases). The germline CDR1 and CDR2 sequences are SGHTA and FQGNSA. This CDR3 has 19 amino acids. V lost 2 bases and J lost 1, with 23 bases in between. CDR3 sequence reads: CASSLSPPGLGFGNTEAFF. CDR3 coding DNA: TGTGCCAGCAGCTTATCCCCCCCAGGGCTCGGATTCGGGAACACTGAAGCTTTCTTT.